This T cell receptor beta chain was identified in a study of T cell changes during pregnancy in multiple sclerosis (dated by TCRdb to the late 2010s). Some background on the complete study: Changes in the T cell repertoire over the course of pregnancy were examined in this study in women with multiple sclerosis.

The CDR3 contains 14 residues, cysteine and phenylalanine counted. Only the CDR3 DNA stays, 42 bases, in frame from base 1. Trimming costs V 6 bases and J 2 bases, and their ends lie 11 bases apart. From a lookup of the germline V gene, CDR1 and CDR2 are ENHRY and SYGVKD. The library was prepared using the immunoSEQ multiplex PCR assay. In its TCRdb copy, this immuneACCESS table keeps in-frame sequences only and misses some clones. Where compared with another copy, unresolved V genes explain less than half of these, and the others have no known cause. Counted in this sample were about 59,000 clones; around 90% of them appeared once. The ten largest clones represent 2.8% of the sample. Points on this clone: There is no known antigen for this receptor. No qualities accompany the bases; no much larger clone lies one base away.

The V and J genes are TRBV10-3 and TRBJ2-1; TRBD1 is a possible D gene, resting on 7 matching bases. The source material was peripheral blood, sampled in the third trimester of pregnancy. The TCR originated in a female donor in good health, enrolled as a control in a pregnancy study. CDR3 region: CAIREGAAYNEQFF. The DNA sequence is as follows: TGTGCCATCAGGGAGGGGGCGGCCTACAATGAGCAGTTCTTC.